This T cell receptor (beta chain) was captured in a study of blood T cell repertoires in COVID-19. Study at large: Specimens from acute and convalescent COVID-19 originated in the United States, Italy and Spain. T cells, B-cell-depleted T cells, or PBMCs supplied cDNA or gDNA.

Per the original data handling: It was from reference gene primer amplification that nucleated cell counts were estimated. Repertoires were generated with immunoSEQ multiplex PCR, while TCRdb's copy carries only in-frame clones and drops some. Clone size and V and J calls were adopted from that table, with D and trimming inferred from the DNA. The table has about 64,000 clones, 75% to 85% seen once; the top ten hold approximately 5.6%. The specimen was peripheral blood. This sequence was found in a woman in her sixties or seventies with acute or convalescent COVID-19.

The CDR3 here is CASSLAGGGHEQFF. In nucleotides, the CDR3 is TGTGCCAGCAGCTTAGCGGGGGGAGGTCATGAGCAGTTCTTC. The chain uses TRBV7-9 and TRBJ2-1; D might be TRBD2 (6 bases). The germline V gene has CDR1 SEHNR and CDR2 FQNEAQ (reference sequence). Trimming cost V 0 bases and J 8 bases, with 11 bases left between them. The CDR3 contains 14 residues.